These 11 T cell receptor beta chains were sequenced from one sample in a study of T cell changes during pregnancy in multiple sclerosis. Profiled with immunoSEQ multiplex PCR; TCRdb holds only in-frame clones, not every one. This table has around 61,000 clones, over 80% appearing once. Sequences were derived from peripheral blood, sampled in the first trimester of pregnancy. The receptors here all came from a female donor in good health, enrolled as a control in a pregnancy study.

The chain employs TRBV11-2 and TRBJ1-1; 10 nucleotides line up with TRBD1. The CDR3 contains 12 residues. The germline V gene encodes CDR1 SGHAT and CDR2 FQNNGV. V lost 5 bases, J lost 9 bases, and 3 bases stayed unmatched. The CDR3 reads CASSRDRGQAFF. Written as DNA, the CDR3 is TGTGCCAGCAGCAGGGACAGGGGCCAAGCTTTCTTT.

The chain employs TRBV5-1 and TRBJ2-1, with 8 positions matching TRBD2. This CDR3 is 15 amino acids long. Losses at the gene ends were 4 bases for V and 7 bases for J; bases not matched to a gene: 10. CDR1 is SGHRS and CDR2 is YFSETQ in the germline V gene. In nucleotides, the CDR3 is TGCGCCAGCAGCGGACAGCGGGGGTCTGGGAATGAGCAGTTCTTC. Encoded protein: CASSGQRGSGNEQFF. The entire variable domain, with the rest obtained from reference TRBV5-1 and TRBJ2-1, is as follows: KAGVTQTPRYLIKTRGQQVTLSCSPISGHRSVSWYQQTPGQGLQFLFEYFSETQRNKGNFPGRFSGRQFSNSRSEMNVSTLELGDSALYLCASSGQRGSGNEQFFGPGTRLTVL.

This sequence joins TRBV5-4 and TRBJ2-3; 9 bases match TRBD1. The CDR3 extends over 16 amino acids. V shed 0 bases, J shed 2 bases, and the junction held 4 bases outside the gene matches. Per the germline V gene, CDR1 is SGHNT and CDR2 is YYREEE (reference sequence). CDR3 in amino acids: CASSLANRGLTDTQYF. Written as DNA, the CDR3 is TGTGCCAGCAGCTTGGCAAACAGGGGGCTCACAGATACGCAGTATTTT.

The chain uses TRBV4-3 and TRBJ1-1; the D is unclear. V lost 0 bases to trimming and J lost 0 bases, with 17 bases between them. Germline assignment: CDR1 LGHNA and CDR2 YSLEER. The CDR3 sequence is 18 residues long. The CDR3 here is CASSQEMAGGNMNTEAFF. In DNA form, the CDR3 reads TGCGCCAGCAGCCAAGAAATGGCAGGAGGAAACATGAACACTGAAGCTTTCTTT.

This clone has just a few counts. Here the CDR3 reads CASRGGINTEAFF. The CDR3, as DNA: TGTGCCAGCAGAGGAGGGATAAACACTGAAGCTTTCTTT. The chain couples TRBV6-5 to TRBJ1-1; no clear D gene. CDR1 MNHEY and CDR2 SVGAGI come from the germline V gene. The CDR3 spans 13 residues. Trimming cost V 6 bases and J 2 bases, with 10 bases left between them.

This chain connects TRBV7-9 to TRBJ1-5, with TRBD1 as a possible D gene (5 bases). Germline CDR1 and CDR2: SEHNR and FQNEAQ (reference sequence). Deletions cut 5 bases from V and 2 bases from J, with 13 bases between. The CDR3 covers 15 residues. In DNA, the CDR3 is TGTGCCAGCAGCCAAGGGGATTCTGGCAATCAGCCCCAGCATTTT. It specifies CASSQGDSGNQPQHF.

This rearrangement joins TRBV6-5 to TRBJ1-1; the D is unclear. Germline V CDR1 and CDR2: MNHEY, SVGAGI. Trimming left V 7 bases short and J 1 base short, with 16 bases between. There are 15 residues in the CDR3. Here the CDR3 DNA reads TGTGCCAGCATCCCAATAGGAGAGAGGAACACTGAAGCTTTCTTT. This translates into CASIPIGERNTEAFF.

The rearrangement uses TRBV19 and TRBJ1-2; no clear D gene. Germline V gene sequence: CDR1 LNHDA, CDR2 SQIVND (reference sequence). Trimming pared 3 bases from V and 5 bases from J, leaving 13 bases between. The CDR3 consists of 14 residues. The CDR3 bases are TGTGCCAGTAGTATGGACGGGGAGACTTATGGCTACACCTTC. This encodes CASSMDGETYGYTF.

The chain uses TRBV27 and TRBJ1-1; TRBD1 is a possible D gene (6 bases). The CDR3 runs to 13 residues. Germline assignment: CDR1 MNHEY and CDR2 SMNVEV (reference sequence). V was clipped by 0 bases and J by 11 bases, with 13 bases between them. The CDR3 is CASSLSGGDEAFF. For the CDR3, the DNA is TGTGCCAGCAGTTTATCAGGGGGTGACGAGGCTTTCTTT.

The rearrangement joins TRBV27 to TRBJ1-2, with a possible D match to TRBD1 (5 bases). The length of the CDR3 is 12 residues. The germline V gene has CDR1 MNHEY and CDR2 SMNVEV (reference sequence). Trimming pared 6 bases from V and 8 bases from J, leaving 13 bases between. The CDR3 sequence: CASRQGIRGYTF. The CDR3 region has the DNA TGTGCCAGCAGGCAGGGTATTCGAGGCTACACCTTC.

This clone was found once. CDR3 DNA: TGTGCCAGCTCGCTAGACAGGGGGATAGAAGAAAAACTGTTTTTT. Residues: CASSLDRGIEEKLFF. V and J are TRBV18 and TRBJ1-4; 9 positions agree with TRBD1. CDR3 size: 15 residues. Germline CDR1 is KGHSH and CDR2 is LQKENI. Trimming removed 6 bases from V and 8 bases from J; junction bases left unmatched: 10.